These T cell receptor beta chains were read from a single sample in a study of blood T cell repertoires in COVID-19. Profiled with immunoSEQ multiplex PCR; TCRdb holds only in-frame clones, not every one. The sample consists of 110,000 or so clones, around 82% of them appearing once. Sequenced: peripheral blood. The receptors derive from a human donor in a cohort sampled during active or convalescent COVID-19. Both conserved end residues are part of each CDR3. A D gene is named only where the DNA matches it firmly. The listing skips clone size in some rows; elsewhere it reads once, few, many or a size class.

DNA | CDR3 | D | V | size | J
TGTGCCAGCAGCTTAGCGAGGCGGGGTGGGTACAATGAGCAGTTCTTC | CASSLARRGGYNEQFF | . | TRBV7-8 | . | TRBJ2-1
TGTGCCATCAGTGCAGGTTGGGGCTTTGTCCAAGAGACCCAGTACTTC | CAISAGWGFVQETQYF | . | TRBV10-3 | . | TRBJ2-5
TGTGCCAGCAGCGCTACTAGCGGACCCTACCAAGAGACCCAGTACTTC | CASSATSGPYQETQYF | TRBD2 | TRBV11-2 | . | TRBJ2-5
TGTGCCAGCAGGGCTGACAGTTATAGCAATCAGCCCCAGCATTTT | CASRADSYSNQPQHF | . | TRBV2 | once | TRBJ1-5
TGTGCCAGCTCCCCCTCGGGACAGTTTCAGCCCCAGCATTTT | CASSPSGQFQPQHF | TRBD1 | TRBV18 | . | TRBJ1-5
TGTGCCAGCAGTTTATATTCTAGCGGGAGGGCCCAAGCGGCCGAGCAGTACTTC | CASSLYSSGRAQAAEQYF | TRBD2 | TRBV27 | . | TRBJ2-7
TGCGCCAGCAGCCCCCGGTCCGCTCCGAACACCGGGGAGCTGTTTTTT | CASSPRSAPNTGELFF | . | TRBV4-3 | . | TRBJ2-2
TGCGCCAGCAGCCAAGGGGTCCGGGGGAGTTTCCCCTACGAGCAGTACTTC | CASSQGVRGSFPYEQYF | . | TRBV4-1 | . | TRBJ2-7
TGTGCCAGCAGCTTAACCAGAGAGACCCAGTACTTC | CASSLTRETQYF | . | TRBV7-6 | . | TRBJ2-5
TGTGCCACCAGTTCGGCTAGCTCCTATGGTAAGCAGTTCTTC | CATSSASSYGKQFF | . | TRBV24-1 | . | TRBJ2-1
TGTGCCAGCACCTATGGGACTTGGGGCACAGATACGCAGTATTTT | CASTYGTWGTDTQYF | . | TRBV6-5 | . | TRBJ2-3
TGTGCCACCCACCGGACTTATACCGGGACCCAGTACTTC | CATHRTYTGTQYF | . | TRBV2 | . | TRBJ2-5
TGTGCCAGCAGTAAACAGGGGTTCACTGAAGCTTTCTTT | CASSKQGFTEAFF | TRBD1 | TRBV2 | . | TRBJ1-1
TGCAGTGCTAGTCCGGGATTGGAAGAGACCCAGTACTTC | CSASPGLEETQYF | . | TRBV20-1 | . | TRBJ2-5
TGTGCCAGCAGCCCTGGGGTTGTAGGGGGCTATGGCTACACCTTC | CASSPGVVGGYGYTF | . | TRBV5-4 | . | TRBJ1-2
TGCGCCAGCAGCCACGAAACTAGCGGACGCACAGATACGCAGTATTTT | CASSHETSGRTDTQYF | TRBD2 | TRBV4-3 | . | TRBJ2-3
TGTGCCAGCAGCTTCCCGAGGGGACAGGGGGAGACCCAGTACTTC | CASSFPRGQGETQYF | TRBD1 | TRBV7-9 | . | TRBJ2-5
TGTGCCAGCAGCTTAAACCCCACCGCTAGGGGGAGAACAGATACGCAGTATTTT | CASSLNPTARGRTDTQYF | . | TRBV7-3 | . | TRBJ2-3
TGTGCCAGTAGTGACAGGCTAACCGGGACTAGCCACAATGAGCAGTTCTTC | CASSDRLTGTSHNEQFF | TRBD2 | TRBV19 | . | TRBJ2-1
TGTGCCAGCAGTTTGTTAGGGGGCTTGAATCAGCCCCAGCATTTT | CASSLLGGLNQPQHF | TRBD1 | TRBV28 | . | TRBJ1-5
TGCGCCAGCAGTGCAGGGGGAGGCTACACCTTC | CASSAGGGYTF | TRBD1 | TRBV5-1 | . | TRBJ1-2
TGTGCCAGCACCCCGGCGGGAGGCCGAAAAAGCTACGAGCAGTACTTC | CASTPAGGRKSYEQYF | TRBD2 | TRBV28 | few | TRBJ2-7